This section outlines one TCR beta chain sequence together with its context. What it recognizes is unknown. The V and J ends lost 10 bases and 2 bases, in that order; junction bases with no gene match: 9. Germline loops: CDR1 ENHRY, CDR2 SYGVKD. This CDR3 has 14 amino acids. The sample comes from a study of shared clonotypes between healthy human individuals. Findings and caveats of the study: Clonotype sharing among donors was thought likely to change with sequencing depth.

The study ran the assay at deep level. Clones were sequenced by immunoSEQ multiplex PCR, and TCRdb holds only the in-frame ones, with some missing. The sample carries roughly 2 million clones, approximately 94% recorded once. Free of recent acute infections or vaccinations, the donors were healthy HIV-negative adults. The TCR originated in a man between 18 and 35 years old in good health. The sequenced sample consisted of naive CD4+ T cells sorted from blood. The subset denotes: CD45RA+ positively selected. This rearrangement joins TRBV10-3 to TRBJ2-7, with TRBD2 matching over 9 bases. CDR3 in amino acids: CATETSGSTYEQYF. As DNA, the CDR3 is TGTGCCACCGAAACTAGCGGGTCGACCTACGAGCAGTACTTC.